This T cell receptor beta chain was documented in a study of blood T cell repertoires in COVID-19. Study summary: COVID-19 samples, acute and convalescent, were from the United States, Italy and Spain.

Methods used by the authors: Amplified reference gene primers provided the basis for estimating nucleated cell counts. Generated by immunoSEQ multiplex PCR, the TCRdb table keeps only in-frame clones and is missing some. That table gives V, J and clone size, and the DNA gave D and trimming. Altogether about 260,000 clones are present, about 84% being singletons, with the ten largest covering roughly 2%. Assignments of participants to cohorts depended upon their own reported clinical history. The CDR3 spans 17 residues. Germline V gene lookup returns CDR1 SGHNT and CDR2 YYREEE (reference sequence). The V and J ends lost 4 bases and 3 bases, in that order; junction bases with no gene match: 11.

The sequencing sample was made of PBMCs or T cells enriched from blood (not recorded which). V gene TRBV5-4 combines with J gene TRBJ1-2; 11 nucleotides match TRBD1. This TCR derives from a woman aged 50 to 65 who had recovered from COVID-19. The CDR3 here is CASSPTWGQGGHYGYTF. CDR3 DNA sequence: TGTGCCAGCAGCCCGACTTGGGGACAGGGGGGCCACTATGGCTACACCTTC.